This T cell receptor (beta chain) is drawn from a study of CD8 T cells in cerebrospinal fluid in Alzheimer's disease (dated by TCRdb to the early 2020s). Background for the entire study: CSF T cell clonal expansion was assessed with two single-cell approaches: plate-based nested PCR sequencing and droplet-based sequencing. In the droplet-based CSF analysis comparing patients with controls, 9 healthy controls (approximately 11,000 cells) and 9 patients with MCI or Alzheimer's disease (about 10,000 cells) were included. Whether clonally expanded T cells were present in cerebrospinal fluid from healthy elderly individuals and from patients with neurodegenerative disease was tested. A total of 20 to 25 samples were covered by the CSF gene-expression analysis, in which Parkinson's disease patients were included.

The CDR1 and CDR2 encoded by the germline V gene are MDHEN and SYDVKM. The CDR3 sequence holds 14 residues, the cysteine and phenylalanine included. Only the protein is available. What the authors observed across the whole study: It was cautioned by the authors that a causal link between EBV and Alzheimer's disease is not established by the detection of EBV-specific TCRs in CSF. In patients with MCI or Alzheimer's disease, the biggest CSF clone accounted for a larger percentage of TCRs than in controls. The EBV-specific clones were neither the most highly expanded clones nor enriched among patients. Only samples with detectable clones (about eleven healthy, 5 MCI, 5 AD, 6 PD) were included in the overall clonality comparison. When data were pooled, 4 of 6 Alzheimer's patients but only 1 of 10 healthy subjects had a highly expanded clone, defined as at least 3% of TCRs.

The library came from 10x single-cell sequencing. CSF cells were profiled with 10X Genomics single-cell V(D)J and 5' gene-expression libraries. An Illumina NextSeq550 was used to sequence CSF single-cell TCR libraries. The published analysis was carried out like this. After V(D)J reads were mapped to the vdj-GRCh38 alts ensemble 2.0.0 reference, the Cell Ranger vdj pipeline was used to analyse the reads. Cell barcodes sharing the same set of productive CDR3 nucleotide sequences were defined as clonotypes. To link clonality with transcriptional profiles, clonotype information was incorporated into Seurat v3.0 gene-expression metadata. CSF cells with more than 1,800 genes, more than 7,500 UMIs or more than 10% mitochondrial reads were excluded. CDR3-beta sequences were compared against VDJdb to identify TCRs with known antigen specificity. Clone sharing was examined by network analysis using the R package qgraph, in which only TCRs with complete alpha and beta chains were included. With the reads reprocessed by TCRdb, a single entry stands for each CDR3 protein sequence and no DNA is reported. TCRdb, not the original authors, processed these V and J calls. This sample's clone table shows roughly 1,500 distinct CDR3 sequences. The top ten clones comprise around 9.6% of the sample.

No count is recorded, but by frequency this clonotype is medium-sized (0.01 to 0.1%). It has no known antigen specificity. Every participant was in good physical condition and had no acute infectious disease. For droplet-based sequencing, live CSF cells were sorted with a live/dead marker. CSF was obtained by lumbar puncture, and immune cells were pelleted by centrifugation at 300g. CSF samples were inspected for red blood cells, and any blood-contaminated sample was excluded. CSF cells were cryopreserved in freezing medium, frozen at -80 degrees C overnight, and then transferred to liquid nitrogen for storage. Before analysis, CSF samples were kept in storage for less than seven months.

What was sequenced was cerebrospinal fluid. In this chain, TRBV28 is recombined with TRBJ2-7; the TCRdb D gene call, TRBD1, has no DNA to confirm it. The clonotype was recovered from a human donor in good health. CDR3 reads: CASSSIGISYEQYF. Joined to the reference TRBV28 and TRBJ2-7 proteins, this CDR3 gives the full variable domain: DVKVTQSSRYLVKRTGEKVFLECVQDMDHENMFWYRQDPGLGLRLIYFSYDVKMKEKGDIPEGYSVSREKKERFSLILESASTNQTSMYLCASSSIGISYEQYFGPGTRLTVT.